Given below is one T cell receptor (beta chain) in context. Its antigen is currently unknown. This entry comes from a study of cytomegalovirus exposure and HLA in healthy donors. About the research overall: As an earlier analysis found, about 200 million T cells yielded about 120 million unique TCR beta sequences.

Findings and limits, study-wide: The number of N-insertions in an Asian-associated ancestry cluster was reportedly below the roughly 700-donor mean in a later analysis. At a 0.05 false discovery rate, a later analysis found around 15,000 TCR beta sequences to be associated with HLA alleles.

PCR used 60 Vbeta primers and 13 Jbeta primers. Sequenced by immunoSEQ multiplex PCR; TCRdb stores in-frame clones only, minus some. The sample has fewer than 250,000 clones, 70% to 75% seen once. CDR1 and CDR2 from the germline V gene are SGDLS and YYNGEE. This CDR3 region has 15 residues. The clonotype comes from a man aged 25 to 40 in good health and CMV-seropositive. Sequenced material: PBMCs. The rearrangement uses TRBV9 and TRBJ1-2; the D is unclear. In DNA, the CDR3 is TGTGCTGAGGGTCCTAGAGACAATAAGATCTATGGCTACACCTTC. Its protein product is CAEGPRDNKIYGYTF.